The following is a T cell receptor (beta chain) sequence with its context. Its matching antigen is unknown. The ends were cut back, 6 bases at V and 4 bases at J, with 11 bases in the middle. Germline lookup yields CDR1 MNHEY and CDR2 SMNVEV (reference sequence). CDR3 length equals 13 residues. CD4+ T cells that had been cultured provided DNA sequenced with the Oncomine TCR Beta short-read assay. TCRdb reprocessed the PCR reads with MiXCR, giving one entry per CDR3 protein. The sample yields around 26,000 distinct CDR3 sequences, around 66% seen once. This sample is part of a study of vaccination and CD4 T cells after COVID-19. The treatment here: roughly 11-day PBMC culture with coronavirus spike peptide pools or control peptides (ViraFEST assay).

The genes are TRBV27 and TRBJ2-3; D is unresolved. This material consisted of CD4+ T cells from blood, cultured in vitro, taken after SARS-CoV-2 vaccination. The clonotype comes from a human donor who received a COVID-19 vaccine. As DNA, the CDR3 is TGTGCCAGCAGCCACAACGGTCCAGATACGCAGTATTTT. It specifies CASSHNGPDTQYF.